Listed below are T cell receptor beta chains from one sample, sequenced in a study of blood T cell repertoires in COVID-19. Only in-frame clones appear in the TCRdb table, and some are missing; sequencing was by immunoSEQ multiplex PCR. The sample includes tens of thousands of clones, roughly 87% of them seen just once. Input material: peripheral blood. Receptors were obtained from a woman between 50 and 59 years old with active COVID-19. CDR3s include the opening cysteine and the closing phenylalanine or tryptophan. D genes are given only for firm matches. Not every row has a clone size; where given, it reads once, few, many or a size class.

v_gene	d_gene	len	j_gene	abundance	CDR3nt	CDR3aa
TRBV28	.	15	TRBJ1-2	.	TGTGCCAGCAGTACCAAGGTGGGGGGTAACTATGGCTACACCTTC	CASSTKVGGNYGYTF
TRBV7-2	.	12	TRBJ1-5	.	TGTGCCAGCAGTCCCCCGAATCAGCCCCAGCATTTT	CASSPPNQPQHF
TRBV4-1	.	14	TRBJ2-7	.	TGCGCCAGCAGCCTGGTAGCGGAGGCCTACGAGCAGTACTTC	CASSLVAEAYEQYF
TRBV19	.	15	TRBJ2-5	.	TGTGCCAGTAGTATCCCGGCCAGGGGTGGCGAGACCCAGTACTTC	CASSIPARGGETQYF
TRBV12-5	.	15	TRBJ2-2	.	TGTGCTAGTGGTTTGTCGGCAGGGAACACCGGGGAGCTGTTTTTT	CASGLSAGNTGELFF
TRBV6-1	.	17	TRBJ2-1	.	TGTGCCAGCAGTGCCCAACTAGATCCCGTAGCGCACAATGAGCAGTTCTTC	CASSAQLDPVAHNEQFF
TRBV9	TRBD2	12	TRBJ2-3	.	TGTGCCAGCGCTGCGGGGGGAGATACGCAGTATTTT	CASAAGGDTQYF
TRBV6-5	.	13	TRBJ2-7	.	TGTGCCGTCCAAATGGAGGGGATCTACGAGCAGTACTTC	CAVQMEGIYEQYF
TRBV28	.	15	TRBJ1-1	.	TGTGCCAGCAGTTTCCCCAGGGAGGGCGACACTGAAGCTTTCTTT	CASSFPREGDTEAFF
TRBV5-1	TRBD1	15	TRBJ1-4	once	TGCGCCAGCAGCTTGGAGGCAGGGGGCAAAGAAAAACTGTTTTTT	CASSLEAGGKEKLFF
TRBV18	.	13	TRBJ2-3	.	TGTGCCAGCTCACTGAACCATGCAGAACGGCAGTATTTT	CASSLNHAERQYF
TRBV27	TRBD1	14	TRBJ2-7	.	TGTGCCAGCAGTTTATACAGGGGGCCCTACGAGCAGTACTTC	CASSLYRGPYEQYF
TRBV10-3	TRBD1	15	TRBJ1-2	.	TGTGCCATCAGTGAGTCGAGGGACAGCTACCATGGCTACACCTTC	CAISESRDSYHGYTF
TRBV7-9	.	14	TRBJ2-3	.	TGTGCCAGCCGGAGACTAGTGGACACAGATACGCAGTATTTT	CASRRLVDTDTQYF
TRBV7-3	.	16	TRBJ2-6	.	TGTGCCAGCAGCCTACGAACAGTTTTGGGGGCCAACGTCCTGACTTTC	CASSLRTVLGANVLTF
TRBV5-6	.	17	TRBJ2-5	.	TGTGCCAGCAGCTGGGGGCTACGGCAGCTACTCCAAGAGACCCAGTACTTC	CASSWGLRQLLQETQYF
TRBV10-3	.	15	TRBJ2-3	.	TGTGCCATCAGTGAGTCGAGTAGCGTACGGCATACGCAGTATTTT	CAISESSSVRHTQYF
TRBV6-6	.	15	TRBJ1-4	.	TGTGCCAGCAGTCCCTTAGGGGGTACTAATGAAAAACTGTTTTTT	CASSPLGGTNEKLFF
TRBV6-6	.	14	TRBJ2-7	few	TGTGCCAGCAGTTACTCAGCCAGGGCCCACGAGCAGTACTTC	CASSYSARAHEQYF
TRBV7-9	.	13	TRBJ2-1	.	TGTGCCAGCAGCCTCAGGAGCGGGTATGAGCAGTTCTTC	CASSLRSGYEQFF
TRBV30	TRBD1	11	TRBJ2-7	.	TGTGCCTGGGACAGGGCCGACGAGCAGTACTTC	CAWDRADEQYF
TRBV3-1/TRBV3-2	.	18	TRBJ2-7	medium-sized	TGTGCCAGCAGCCAAGAGGGTTTCGGGGACTTGCGAGCCTACGAGCAGTACTTC	CASSQEGFGDLRAYEQYF
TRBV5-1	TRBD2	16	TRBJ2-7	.	TGCGCCAGCAGCCCGGCCGGGACTAGCGGCTCCTACGAGCAGTACTTC	CASSPAGTSGSYEQYF
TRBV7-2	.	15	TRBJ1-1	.	TGTGCCAGCAGCTCGAGACAGATAATGAACACTGAAGCTTTCTTT	CASSSRQIMNTEAFF
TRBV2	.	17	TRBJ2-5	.	TGTGCCAGCAGTGAAAGTTTAGCCACGTCGGTACAAGAGACCCAGTACTTC	CASSESLATSVQETQYF
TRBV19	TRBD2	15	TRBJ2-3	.	TGTGCCAGTAGCACCCGGCTAGCGGCTACAGATACGCAGTATTTT	CASSTRLAATDTQYF
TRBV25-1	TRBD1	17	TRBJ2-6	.	TGTGCCAGCAGGAGAAATACAGGGGCAGCCGGGGCCAACGTCCTGACTTTC	CASRRNTGAAGANVLTF
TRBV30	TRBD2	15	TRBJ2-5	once	TGTGCCTGGAGTCTTACTAGCGGGAGGGGGGAGACCCAGTACTTC	CAWSLTSGRGETQYF
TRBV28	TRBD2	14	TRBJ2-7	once	TGTGCCAGCAGTCGGCTAGCGGGAGGGAACGAGCAGTACTTC	CASSRLAGGNEQYF
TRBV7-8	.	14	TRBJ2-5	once	TGTGCCAGCAGCTCCCCAGGGTCACAAGAGACCCAGTACTTC	CASSSPGSQETQYF
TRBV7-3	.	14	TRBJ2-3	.	TGTGCCAGCAGCTTGATGGGAGTGATCGATACGCAGTATTTT	CASSLMGVIDTQYF
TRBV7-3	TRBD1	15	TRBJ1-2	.	TGTGCCAGCAGCCCTACAGGGGGCATTAACTATGGCTACACCTTC	CASSPTGGINYGYTF
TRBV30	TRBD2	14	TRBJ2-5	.	TGTGCCTGGAGGGGACTAGCGGGAGTAGAGACCCAGTACTTC	CAWRGLAGVETQYF
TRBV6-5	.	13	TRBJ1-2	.	TGTGCCAGCAGGCCCGGAGGAATCTATGGCTACACCTTC	CASRPGGIYGYTF
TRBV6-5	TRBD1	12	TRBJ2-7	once	TGTGCCAGCAGAGGGACAGTTTACGAGCAGTACTTC	CASRGTVYEQYF
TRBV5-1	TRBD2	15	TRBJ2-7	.	TGCGCCAGCAGCCCGCTTCAGACGGGGGGCTACGAGCAGTACTTC	CASSPLQTGGYEQYF
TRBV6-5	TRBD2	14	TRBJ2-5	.	TGTGCCAGCAGCCTTAGCGGGGGGAAAGAGACCCAGTACTTC	CASSLSGGKETQYF